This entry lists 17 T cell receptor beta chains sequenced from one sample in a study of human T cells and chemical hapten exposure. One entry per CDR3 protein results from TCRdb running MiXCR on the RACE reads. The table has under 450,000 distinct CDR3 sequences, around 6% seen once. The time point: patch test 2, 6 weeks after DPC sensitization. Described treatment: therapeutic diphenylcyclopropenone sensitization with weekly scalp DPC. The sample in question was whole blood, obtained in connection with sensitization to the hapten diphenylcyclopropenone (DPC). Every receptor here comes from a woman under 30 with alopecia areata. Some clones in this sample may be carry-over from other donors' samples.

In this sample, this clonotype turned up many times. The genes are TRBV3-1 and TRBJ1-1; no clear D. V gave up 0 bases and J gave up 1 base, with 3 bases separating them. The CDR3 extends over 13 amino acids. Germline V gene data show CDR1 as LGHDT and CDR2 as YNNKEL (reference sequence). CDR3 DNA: TGTGCCAGCAGCCAAGATTCGAACACTGAAGCTTTCTTT. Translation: CASSQDSNTEAFF. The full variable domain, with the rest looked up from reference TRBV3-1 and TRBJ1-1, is DTAVSQTPKYLVTQMGNDKSIKCEQNLGHDTMYWYKQDSKKFLKIMFSYNNKELIINETVPNRFSPKSPDKAHLNLHINSLELGDSAVYFCASSQDSNTEAFFGQGTRLTVV.

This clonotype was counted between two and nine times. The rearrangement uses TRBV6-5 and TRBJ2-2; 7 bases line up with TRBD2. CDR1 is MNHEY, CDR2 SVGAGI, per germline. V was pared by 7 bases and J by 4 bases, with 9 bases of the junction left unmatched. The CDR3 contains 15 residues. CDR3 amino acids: CASNFLAASTGELFF. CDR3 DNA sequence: TGTGCCAGCAATTTCCTAGCGGCTTCCACCGGGGAGCTGTTTTTT.

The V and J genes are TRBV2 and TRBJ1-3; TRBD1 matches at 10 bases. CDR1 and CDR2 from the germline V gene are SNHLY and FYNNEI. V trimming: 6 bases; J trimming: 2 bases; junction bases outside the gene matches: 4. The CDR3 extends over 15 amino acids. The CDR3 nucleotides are TGTGCCAGCAGAGGGGACAGGGGAACTGGAAACACCATATATTTT. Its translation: CASRGDRGTGNTIYF.

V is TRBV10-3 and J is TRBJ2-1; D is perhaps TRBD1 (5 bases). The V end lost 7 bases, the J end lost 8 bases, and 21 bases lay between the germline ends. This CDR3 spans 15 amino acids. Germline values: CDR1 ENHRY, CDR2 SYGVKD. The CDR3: CAITYTDSLGDEQFF. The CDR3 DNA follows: TGTGCCATCACATATACTGACAGCCTAGGCGATGAGCAGTTCTTC.

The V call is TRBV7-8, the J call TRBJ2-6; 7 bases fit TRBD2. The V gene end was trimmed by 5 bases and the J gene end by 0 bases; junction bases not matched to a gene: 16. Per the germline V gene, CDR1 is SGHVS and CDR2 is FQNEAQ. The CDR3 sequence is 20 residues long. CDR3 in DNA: TGTGCCAGCAGCCCGGGTCGCGGTCTAGCGGCTGGCTCTGGGGCCAACGTCCTGACTTTC. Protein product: CASSPGRGLAAGSGANVLTF.

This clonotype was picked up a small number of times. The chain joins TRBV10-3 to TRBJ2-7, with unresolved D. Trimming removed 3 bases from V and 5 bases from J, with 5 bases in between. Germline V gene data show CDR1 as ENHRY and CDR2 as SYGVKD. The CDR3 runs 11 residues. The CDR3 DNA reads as TGTGCCATCAGTGATACAGACGAGCAGTACTTC. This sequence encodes CAISDTDEQYF.

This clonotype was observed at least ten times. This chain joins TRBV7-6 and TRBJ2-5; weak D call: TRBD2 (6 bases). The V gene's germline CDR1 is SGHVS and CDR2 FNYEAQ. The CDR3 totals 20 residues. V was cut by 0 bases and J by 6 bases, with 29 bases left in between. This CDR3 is CASSLAKTGVGDPSRKTQYF. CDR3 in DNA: TGTGCCAGCAGCTTAGCAAAGACGGGGGTTGGCGACCCGTCCAGGAAGACCCAGTACTTC.

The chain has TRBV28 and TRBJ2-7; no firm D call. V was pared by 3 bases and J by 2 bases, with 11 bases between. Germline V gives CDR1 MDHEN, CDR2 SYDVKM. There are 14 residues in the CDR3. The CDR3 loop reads CASSFVGRPYEQYF. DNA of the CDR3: TGTGCCAGCAGTTTCGTCGGAAGACCCTACGAGCAGTACTTC.

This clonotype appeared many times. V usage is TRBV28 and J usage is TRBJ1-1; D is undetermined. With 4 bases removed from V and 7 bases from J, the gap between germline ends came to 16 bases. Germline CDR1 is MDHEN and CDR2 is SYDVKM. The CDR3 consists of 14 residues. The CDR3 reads CASSSVAGWSEAFF. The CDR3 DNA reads TGTGCCAGCAGTTCCGTTGCGGGGTGGAGTGAAGCTTTCTTT. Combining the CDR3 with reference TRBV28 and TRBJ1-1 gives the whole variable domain DVKVTQSSRYLVKRTGEKVFLECVQDMDHENMFWYRQDPGLGLRLIYFSYDVKMKEKGDIPEGYSVSREKKERFSLILESASTNQTSMYLCASSSVAGWSEAFFGQGTRLTVV.

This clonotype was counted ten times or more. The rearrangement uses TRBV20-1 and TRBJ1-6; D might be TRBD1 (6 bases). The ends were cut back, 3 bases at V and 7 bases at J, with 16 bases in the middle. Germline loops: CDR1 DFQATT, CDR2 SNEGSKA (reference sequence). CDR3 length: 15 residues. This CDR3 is CSARGLTGTNSPLHF. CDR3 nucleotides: TGCAGTGCTAGGGGGCTGACAGGCACAAATTCACCCCTCCACTTT.

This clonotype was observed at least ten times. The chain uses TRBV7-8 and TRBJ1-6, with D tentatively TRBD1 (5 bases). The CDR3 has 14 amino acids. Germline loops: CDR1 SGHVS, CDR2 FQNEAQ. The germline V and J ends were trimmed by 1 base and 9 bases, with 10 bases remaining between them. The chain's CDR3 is CASSLGGGISPLHF. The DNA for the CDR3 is TGTGCCAGCAGCTTAGGGGGGGGGATTTCACCCCTCCACTTT.

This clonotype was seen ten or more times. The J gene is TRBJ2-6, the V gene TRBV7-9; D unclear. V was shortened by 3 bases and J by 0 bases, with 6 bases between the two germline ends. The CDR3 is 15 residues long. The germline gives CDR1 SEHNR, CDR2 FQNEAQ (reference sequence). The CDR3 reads CASSFWLSGANVLTF. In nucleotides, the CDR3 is TGTGCCAGCAGCTTCTGGCTCTCTGGGGCCAACGTCCTGACTTTC.

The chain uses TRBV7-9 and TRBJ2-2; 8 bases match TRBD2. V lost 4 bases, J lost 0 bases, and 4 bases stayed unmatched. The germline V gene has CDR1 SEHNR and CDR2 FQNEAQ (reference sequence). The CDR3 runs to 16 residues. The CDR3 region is CASSSRLAPNTGELFF. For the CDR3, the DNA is TGTGCCAGCAGCTCCAGACTAGCGCCGAACACCGGGGAGCTGTTTTTT.

DNA for the CDR3: TGCGCCAGCAGCGAGAGCGGGAGCTCCTACAATGAGCAGTTCTTC. Translated: CASSESGSSYNEQFF. The chain employs TRBV4-3 and TRBJ2-1; 8 nucleotides agree with TRBD2. In germline, CDR1 is LGHNA, CDR2 YSLEER. CDR3 size: 15 residues. The ends lost 5 bases at V and 0 bases at J; junction bases unmatched: 3.

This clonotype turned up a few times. CDR3 sequence: CSARGTPRAYNEQFF. CDR3 DNA sequence: TGCAGTGCTAGAGGGACACCAAGGGCCTACAATGAGCAGTTCTTC. The chain carries TRBV20-1 and TRBJ2-1; maybe TRBD1 (5 bases). Deletions cut 1 base from V and 2 bases from J, with 12 bases between. The V gene's germline CDR1 is DFQATT and CDR2 SNEGSKA (reference sequence). There are 15 residues in the CDR3.

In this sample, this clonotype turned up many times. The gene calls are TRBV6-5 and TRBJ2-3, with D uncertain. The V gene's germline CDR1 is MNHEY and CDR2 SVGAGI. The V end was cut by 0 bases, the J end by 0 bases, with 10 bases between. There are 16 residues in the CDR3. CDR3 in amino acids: CASSYSRLASTDTQYF. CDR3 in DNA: TGTGCCAGCAGTTACTCGAGGCTTGCTAGCACAGATACGCAGTATTTT.

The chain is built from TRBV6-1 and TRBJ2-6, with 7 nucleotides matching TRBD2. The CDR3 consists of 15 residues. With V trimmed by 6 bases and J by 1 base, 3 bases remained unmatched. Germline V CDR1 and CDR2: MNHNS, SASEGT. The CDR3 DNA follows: TGTGCCAGCAGCTGGGGGGGATCTGGGGCCAACGTCCTGACTTTC. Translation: CASSWGGSGANVLTF.